One and the same sample provided the 21 T cell receptor beta chains below, sequenced in a study of shared clonotypes between healthy human individuals. Clones were read by immunoSEQ multiplex PCR, and TCRdb kept only the in-frame ones, dropping some. The repertoire includes 1,400,000 or so clones, approximately 98.5% of them detected once, and 0.36% sits in the top ten. The material sequenced was naive CD4+ T cells sorted from blood. Noted subset: CD45RA+ positively selected. The receptors derive from a man aged 25-45 years in good health.

V and J are TRBV30 and TRBJ2-1; TRBD2 matches 9 bases. The germline V gene has CDR1 GTSNPN and CDR2 SVGIG (reference sequence). This CDR3 is built from 16 residues. V was clipped by 3 bases and J by 4 bases; unmatched bases: 10. Here the CDR3 DNA reads TGTGCCTGGAGCAAATCCCGACTAGCGGTTTACAATGAGCAGTTCTTC. Residues: CAWSKSRLAVYNEQFF.

V gene TRBV6-1 combines with J gene TRBJ1-5; no firm D call. The CDR3 runs 15 residues. The V and J ends lost 3 bases and 2 bases respectively, with 11 bases between them. Germline-derived CDR1 and CDR2 are MNHNS and SASEGT. In nucleotides, the CDR3 is TGTGCCAGCAGTGATTTTGGGTGGGGCAATCAGCCCCAGCATTTT. It translates to CASSDFGWGNQPQHF.

The chain combines TRBV4-3 with TRBJ2-1; 8 bases agree with TRBD1. Germline CDR1 and CDR2: LGHNA and YSLEER. With V trimmed by 4 bases and J by 4 bases, 0 bases remained unmatched. CDR3 length: 13 residues. The CDR3 sequence: CASSRDRYNEQFF. The DNA for the CDR3 is TGCGCCAGCAGCCGGGACAGGTACAATGAGCAGTTCTTC.

The chain joins TRBV2 to TRBJ1-1, with D perhaps TRBD1 (5 bases). Germline V gene sequence: CDR1 SNHLY, CDR2 FYNNEI. With 6 bases removed from V and 1 base from J, the gap between germline ends came to 9 bases. The CDR3 length is 13 residues. CDR3 residues: CASRGAENTEAFF. The CDR3 bases are TGTGCCAGCAGAGGGGCAGAGAACACTGAAGCTTTCTTT.

This chain uses TRBV29-1 with TRBJ1-1; D not certain. Per germline, CDR1 SQVTM and CDR2 ANQGSEA. This CDR3 contains 14 residues. Trimming shortened V by 5 bases and J by 5 bases, and 18 bases separated the two germline ends. CDR3 residues: CSVKGDGSGTEAFF. Written as DNA, the CDR3 is TGCAGCGTTAAAGGCGACGGCTCTGGGACTGAAGCTTTCTTT.

This rearrangement joins TRBV29-1 to TRBJ2-3; D possibly matches TRBD1 or TRBD2 (5 bases each). The CDR3 covers 13 residues. Looked up from germline, CDR1 is SQVTM and CDR2 is ANQGSEA. The ends were cut back, 6 bases at V and 4 bases at J, with 14 bases in the middle. The CDR3 nucleotides are TGCAGCGTGGGGACCCTGGGGTCAGATACGCAGTATTTT. This encodes CSVGTLGSDTQYF.

This clone was seen once. J is TRBJ2-7 and V is TRBV29-1; the D gene is possibly TRBD1 (6 bases). This CDR3 spans 11 amino acids. CDR1 is SQVTM, CDR2 ANQGSEA, per germline. Trimming removed 8 bases from V and 5 bases from J, with 13 bases in between. This CDR3 is CSPPGDDEQYF. The CDR3 nucleotides read TGCAGCCCCCCAGGGGACGACGAGCAGTACTTC.

V and J are TRBV25-1 and TRBJ2-7; TRBD2 agrees at 9 bases. J lost 0 bases, V lost 5 bases, and 5 bases had no gene match. Germline values: CDR1 MGHDK, CDR2 SYGVNS. CDR3 length: 15 residues. CDR3 sequence reads: CASSLRAGGSYEQYF. CDR3 in DNA: TGTGCCAGCAGTCTTCGAGCGGGAGGCTCCTACGAGCAGTACTTC.

The chain carries TRBV4-3 and TRBJ1-3, with D unclear. V shed 2 bases and J shed 0 bases, with 11 bases lying between them. The CDR3 consists of 16 residues. CDR1 LGHNA and CDR2 YSLEER come from the germline V gene. CDR3 nucleotide sequence: TGCGCCAGCAGCCAACTCTCTACCGACTCTGGAAACACCATATATTTT. The encoded protein is CASSQLSTDSGNTIYF.

The rearrangement joins TRBV5-1 to TRBJ2-1; 9 bases align to TRBD1. The CDR3 consists of 16 residues. Germline CDR1 and CDR2: SGHRS and YFSETQ. The J segment lost 3 bases and the V segment lost 4 bases, leaving 8 bases of the junction unmatched. This CDR3 is CASSPKTGGYYNEQFF. The CDR3 nucleotides read TGCGCCAGCAGCCCGAAAACAGGGGGCTACTACAATGAGCAGTTCTTC. Together with reference TRBV5-1 and TRBJ2-1, the CDR3 gives the full variable domain: KAGVTQTPRYLIKTRGQQVTLSCSPISGHRSVSWYQQTPGQGLQFLFEYFSETQRNKGNFPGRFSGRQFSNSRSEMNVSTLELGDSALYLCASSPKTGGYYNEQFFGPGTRLTVL.

This CDR3 reads CASSVQGNYEQYF. As DNA, the CDR3 is TGTGCCAGCAGTGTACAGGGGAACTACGAGCAGTACTTC. The chain joins TRBV6-1 to TRBJ2-7, with 7 bases matching TRBD1. There are 13 residues in the CDR3. Germline CDR1 MNHNS, CDR2 SASEGT. V shed 4 bases and J 3 bases; nucleotides not matched to a gene: 3.

The CDR3 DNA is TGTGCCAGCTCACCAAGAGGGCAGTTTCAGGAAAAACTGTTTTTT. Its protein product is CASSPRGQFQEKLFF. The chain couples TRBV18 to TRBJ1-4; D is unclear. The CDR3 loop spans 15 amino acids. The V and J ends lost 2 bases and 8 bases respectively, with 15 bases between them. CDR1 and CDR2 (germline): KGHSH, LQKENI.

Note on this clone: This sample also contains other DNA sequences that code for the same CDR3. The V gene is TRBV2, the J gene TRBJ2-7, with TRBD1 matching over 7 bases. CDR1 is SNHLY, CDR2 FYNNEI, per germline. The CDR3 runs 13 residues. V trimming: 7 bases; J trimming: 2 bases; junction bases outside the gene matches: 5. The CDR3 DNA is TGTGCCAGCACCCGACAGGGTCCCTACGAGCAGTACTTC. Protein sequence: CASTRQGPYEQYF.

The chain combines TRBV4-2 with TRBJ2-7; 7 bases map to TRBD2. The CDR3 spans 16 residues. Germline-derived CDR1 and CDR2 are LGHNA and YNFKEQ. V was clipped by 0 bases and J by 2 bases; unmatched bases: 7. The CDR3 spells CASSQDFGTNPYEQYF. The CDR3 coding sequence is TGTGCCAGCAGCCAAGATTTCGGGACTAATCCCTACGAGCAGTACTTC.

Comment on this clone: Other nucleotide sequences from this sample produce the same CDR3. The chain has TRBV5-1 and TRBJ2-1; D may be TRBD1 (5 bases). There are 16 residues in the CDR3. Germline loops: CDR1 SGHRS, CDR2 YFSETQ. V lost 2 bases and J lost 0, with 12 bases in between. The CDR3 sequence is CASSFGALSSYNEQFF. In DNA form, the CDR3 reads TGCGCCAGCAGCTTTGGGGCTCTCAGCTCCTACAATGAGCAGTTCTTC.

To note about this clone: The sample holds other DNA sequences that translate to the same CDR3. This chain links TRBV5-1 with TRBJ2-6, with a possible D match to TRBD2 (5 bases). From germline, CDR1 is SGHRS and CDR2 YFSETQ. This CDR3 spans 17 amino acids. Trimming took 0 bases from V and 0 from J, leaving 10 bases between them. The CDR3 here is CASSLVAGGSGANVLTF. The CDR3 DNA reads TGCGCCAGCAGCTTGGTTGCAGGAGGCTCTGGGGCCAACGTCCTGACTTTC.

The V and J genes are TRBV4-2 and TRBJ2-1; a weak D match, TRBD2 (6 bases). The germline V gene encodes CDR1 LGHNA and CDR2 YNFKEQ. The CDR3 spans 16 residues. Trimming left V 4 bases short and J 0 bases short, with 13 bases between. The CDR3 sequence: CASSRSGLSSYNEQFF. In DNA, the CDR3 is TGTGCCAGCAGCCGAAGCGGGTTGAGCTCCTACAATGAGCAGTTCTTC.

The chain carries TRBV19 and TRBJ1-5; D gene uncertain. Trimming took off 9 bases at V and 5 bases at J, with 20 bases between the two ends. This CDR3 contains 15 residues. The V gene's germline CDR1 is LNHDA and CDR2 SQIVND (reference sequence). CDR3 residues: CASRIEGRTYQPQHF. CDR3 DNA: TGTGCCAGCCGTATTGAGGGCAGGACCTATCAGCCCCAGCATTTT.

Turning to this clone: Other DNA sequences in this specimen translate into the identical CDR3. The rearrangement joins TRBV5-1 to TRBJ2-5, with D unresolved. The CDR3 consists of 13 residues. Germline CDR1 SGHRS, CDR2 YFSETQ. The V end was cut by 0 bases, the J end by 4 bases, with 7 bases between. The CDR3 DNA sequence: TGCGCCAGCAGCTTGGCATCGCGAGAGACCCAGTACTTC. This codes for CASSLASRETQYF.

The chain combines TRBV5-1 with TRBJ2-2; TRBD1 matches 7 bases. Germline V gives CDR1 SGHRS, CDR2 YFSETQ. This CDR3 region has 15 residues. V was clipped by 4 bases and J by 7 bases; unmatched bases: 10. CDR3 DNA: TGCGCCAGCAGCCCAGGAGAGGGGGCTTTCGGGGAGCTGTTTTTT. Its protein product is CASSPGEGAFGELFF.

The chain employs TRBV10-3 and TRBJ2-3, with D maybe TRBD1 (6 bases). The germline V gene has CDR1 ENHRY and CDR2 SYGVKD. The CDR3 contains 16 residues. V shed 6 bases and J shed 1 base, with 17 bases lying between them. CDR3 in DNA: TGTGCCATCAGCAAGCAGGGGCGGTTGGGCACAGATACGCAGTATTTT. This translates into CAISKQGRLGTDTQYF.